Below, 4 T cell receptor beta chains from the same sample are listed, as sequenced in a study of beta chain features in type 1 diabetes. Of the isolated RNA, all was reverse transcribed, and so the sequenced material was expressed TCRB transcripts. Clones were read by immunoSEQ multiplex PCR, and TCRdb kept only the in-frame ones, dropping some. Counted here are more than 150,000 clones, roughly an eighth occurring once; the ten biggest clones make up roughly 0.56%. Material: central memory CD4+ T cells from blood. Source of these receptors: a woman younger than 35 in good health.

The chain is built from TRBV7-9 and TRBJ2-1; 8 bases align to TRBD2. The CDR3 has 16 residues. After removal of 5 bases from V and 6 bases from J, the junction contained 12 bases not matched to a gene. The germline gives CDR1 SEHNR, CDR2 FQNEAQ (reference sequence). CDR3 bases: TGTGCCAGCAGCCTAACTTCAGCGGGAGATCTCAATGAGCAGTTCTTC. It translates to CASSLTSAGDLNEQFF.

V gene TRBV6-1 combines with J gene TRBJ1-2; 7 nucleotides line up with TRBD1. The J segment lost 2 bases and the V segment lost 7 bases, leaving 10 bases of the junction unmatched. Germline V lookup: CDR1 MNHNS, CDR2 SASEGT. This CDR3 contains 15 residues. As DNA, the CDR3 is TGTGCCAGCAAATCAGGGGGTTCCGAGAACTATGGCTACACCTTC. It yields the protein CASKSGGSENYGYTF.

In its sample, this clone was seen a few times. The V and J genes are TRBV9 and TRBJ1-2; TRBD1 aligns across 7 bases. V gave up 4 bases and J gave up 13 bases; unmatched junction bases: 13. The CDR3 has 13 residues. Germline V gives CDR1 SGDLS, CDR2 YYNGEE. The CDR3, as DNA: TGTGCCAGCAGCTCCAACAGGGGCCGACTTGGCACCTTC. This codes for CASSSNRGRLGTF.

CDR3 loop: CASRGTGTSVEQFF. CDR3 sequence (DNA): TGTGCCAGCAGGGGAACCGGGACTAGCGTAGAGCAGTTCTTC. The chain carries TRBV7-2 and TRBJ2-1; 10 bases match TRBD2. CDR1 and CDR2 (germline): SGHTA, FQGNSA. The CDR3 is 14 residues long. The V gene end was trimmed by 6 bases and the J gene end by 10 bases; junction bases not matched to a gene: 9. Variable domain in full (rest from reference TRBV7-2 and TRBJ2-1): GAGVSQSPSNKVTEKGKDVELRCDPISGHTALYWYRQSLGQGLEFLIYFQGNSAPDKSGLPSDRFSAERTGGSVSTLTIQRTQQEDSAVYLCASRGTGTSVEQFFGPGTRLTVL.